This T cell receptor (beta chain) was recorded in a study of blood T cell repertoires in COVID-19. Per germline, CDR1 ENHRY and CDR2 SYGVKD. The CDR3 contains 12 residues. V lost 8 bases to trimming and J lost 2 bases, with 9 bases between them. Produced via immunoSEQ multiplex PCR; TCRdb's table is partial and in-frame only. The profile shows hundreds of thousands of clones, 80% of them singletons. The chain is built from TRBV10-3 and TRBJ2-5; tentatively, D is TRBD2 (5 bases). Sample: PBMCs or T cells enriched from blood (not recorded which). The clonotype originates from a woman between 35 and 50 years old with acute COVID-19. The CDR3 region is CAIAGLQETQYF. The CDR3 region has the DNA TGTGCCATCGCTGGACTTCAAGAGACCCAGTACTTC.